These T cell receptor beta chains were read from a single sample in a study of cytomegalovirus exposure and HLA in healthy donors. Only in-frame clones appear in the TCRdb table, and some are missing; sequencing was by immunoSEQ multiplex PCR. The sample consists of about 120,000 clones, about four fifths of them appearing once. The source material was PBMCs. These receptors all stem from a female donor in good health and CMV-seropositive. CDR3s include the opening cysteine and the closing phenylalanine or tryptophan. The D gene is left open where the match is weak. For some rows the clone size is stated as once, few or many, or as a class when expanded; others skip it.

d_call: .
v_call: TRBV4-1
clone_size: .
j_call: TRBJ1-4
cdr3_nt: TGCGCCAGCAGCCCCACCTCAGGGGTGAAAGGTGAAAAACTGTTTTTT
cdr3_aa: CASSPTSGVKGEKLFF

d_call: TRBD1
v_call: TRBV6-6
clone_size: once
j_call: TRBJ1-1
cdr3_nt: TGTGCCAGCAGCCAACAGGGGCTTGGGGAAGCTTTCTTT
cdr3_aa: CASSQQGLGEAFF

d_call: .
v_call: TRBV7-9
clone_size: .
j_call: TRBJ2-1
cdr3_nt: TGTGCCAGCAGCTTAGGGGCAGGGGTAAATGAGCAGTTCTTC
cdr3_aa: CASSLGAGVNEQFF

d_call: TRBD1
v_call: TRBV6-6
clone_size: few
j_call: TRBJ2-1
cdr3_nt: TGTGCCAGCATGGAGACAGGGGTCAATGAGCAGTTCTTC
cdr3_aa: CASMETGVNEQFF

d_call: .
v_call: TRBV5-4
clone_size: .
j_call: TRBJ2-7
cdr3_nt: TGTGCCAGCAGCGTTACAGGCTCCTACGAGCAGTACTTC
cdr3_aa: CASSVTGSYEQYF

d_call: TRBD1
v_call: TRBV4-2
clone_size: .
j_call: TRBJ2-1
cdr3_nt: TGTGCCAGCAGCCCCGGACAGGGGGCTAGGAATGAGCAGTTCTTC
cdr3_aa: CASSPGQGARNEQFF

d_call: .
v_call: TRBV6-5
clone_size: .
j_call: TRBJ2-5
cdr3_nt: TGTGCCAGCAGTCTCCAAGAGACCCAGTACTTC
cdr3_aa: CASSLQETQYF

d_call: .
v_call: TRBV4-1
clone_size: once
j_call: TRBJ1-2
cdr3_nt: TGCGCCAGCAGCCAAGCGGGGGGCAACTATGGCTACACCTTC
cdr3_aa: CASSQAGGNYGYTF

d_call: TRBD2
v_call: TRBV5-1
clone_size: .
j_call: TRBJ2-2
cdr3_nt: TGCGCCAGCAGCTTACGTCCCCCTAGCGGGGGGGCCCACGGGGAGCTGTTTTTT
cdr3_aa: CASSLRPPSGGAHGELFF

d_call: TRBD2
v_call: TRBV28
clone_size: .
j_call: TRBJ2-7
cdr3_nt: TGTGCCAGCCACGGGGGGGCTAAAGAGCAGTACTTC
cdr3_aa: CASHGGAKEQYF

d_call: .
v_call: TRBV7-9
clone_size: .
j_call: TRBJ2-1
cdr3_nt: TGTGCCAGCAGCTTAAGGGGTAGCTCCTACAATGAGCAGTTCTTC
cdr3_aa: CASSLRGSSYNEQFF

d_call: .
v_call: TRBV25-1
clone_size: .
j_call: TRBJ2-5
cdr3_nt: TGTGCCAGCAGTGACAGGGCACAAGAGACCCAGTACTTC
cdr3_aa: CASSDRAQETQYF

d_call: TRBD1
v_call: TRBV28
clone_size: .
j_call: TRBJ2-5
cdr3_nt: TGTGCCAGCAGTTTAGGACAGGAAGAGACCCAGTACTTC
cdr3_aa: CASSLGQEETQYF

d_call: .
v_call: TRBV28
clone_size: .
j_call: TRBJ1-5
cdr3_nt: TGTGCCAGCAGTCTCCGTAACAATCAGCCCCAGCATTTT
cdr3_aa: CASSLRNNQPQHF

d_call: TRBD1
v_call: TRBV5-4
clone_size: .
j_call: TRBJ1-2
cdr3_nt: TGTGCCAGCAGCGCCCGGACAGGGAACTATGGCTACACCTTC
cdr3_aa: CASSARTGNYGYTF

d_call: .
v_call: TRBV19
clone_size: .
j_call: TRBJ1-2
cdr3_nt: TGTGCCAGTAGTATAGGAGGAAACTATGGCTACACCTTC
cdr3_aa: CASSIGGNYGYTF

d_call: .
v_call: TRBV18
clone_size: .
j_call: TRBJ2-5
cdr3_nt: TGTGCCAGCTCACCTCCCGGACTCCAACAAGAGACCCAGTACTTC
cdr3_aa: CASSPPGLQQETQYF

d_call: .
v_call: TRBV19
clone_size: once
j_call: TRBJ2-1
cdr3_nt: TGTGCCAGTAGTGGACAAAGTAACTACAATGAGCAGTTCTTC
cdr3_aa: CASSGQSNYNEQFF

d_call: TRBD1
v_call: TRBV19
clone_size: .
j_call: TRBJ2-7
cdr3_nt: TGTGCCAGTAGCCGCAGACAGGGGGCGAATGTATTCTGGGAGCAGTACTTC
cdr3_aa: CASSRRQGANVFWEQYF

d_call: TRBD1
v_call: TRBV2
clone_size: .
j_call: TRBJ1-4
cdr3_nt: TGTGCCAGCAGTTGGGACAGGCCTGGCAATGAAAAACTGTTTTTT
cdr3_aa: CASSWDRPGNEKLFF

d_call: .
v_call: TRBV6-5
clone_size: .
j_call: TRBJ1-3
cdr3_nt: TGTGCCAGCAGCTATGCCCCAGGGAACGGAAACACCATATATTTT
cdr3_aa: CASSYAPGNGNTIYF

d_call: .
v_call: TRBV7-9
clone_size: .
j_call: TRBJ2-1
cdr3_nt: TGTGCCAGCAGCCCGGTAGGGGTCAATGAGCAGTTCTTC
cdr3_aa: CASSPVGVNEQFF

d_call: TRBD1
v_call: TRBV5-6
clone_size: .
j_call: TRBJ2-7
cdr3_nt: TGTGCCAGCAGCTTGGGGACAGGGGCCCGGTACGAGCAGTACTTC
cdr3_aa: CASSLGTGARYEQYF

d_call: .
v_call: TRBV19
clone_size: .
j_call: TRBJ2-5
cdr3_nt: TGTGCCAGTAGTAGGTGGCAGAGGGAGACCCAGTACTTC
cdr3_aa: CASSRWQRETQYF

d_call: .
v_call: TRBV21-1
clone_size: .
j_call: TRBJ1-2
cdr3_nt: TGTGCCAGCCCAGGGGGCCACTATGGCTACACCTTC
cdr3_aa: CASPGGHYGYTF

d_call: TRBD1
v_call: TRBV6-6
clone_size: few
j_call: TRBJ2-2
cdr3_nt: TGTGCCAGCAGGTCCACCGACAGGGACACCGGGGAGCTGTTTTTT
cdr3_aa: CASRSTDRDTGELFF

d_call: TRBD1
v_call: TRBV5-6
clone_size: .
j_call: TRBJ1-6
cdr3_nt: TGTGCCAGCAGCTTAATGGACAGGGAGTCACCCCTCCACTTT
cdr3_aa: CASSLMDRESPLHF

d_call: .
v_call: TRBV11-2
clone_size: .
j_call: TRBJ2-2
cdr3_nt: TGTGCCAGCAGCTTAGGACTCTCCACCGGGGAGCTGTTTTTT
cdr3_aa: CASSLGLSTGELFF

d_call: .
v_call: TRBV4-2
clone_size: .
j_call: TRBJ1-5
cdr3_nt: TGTGCCAGCAGCCAAGATATAAGGGGAAATCAGCCCCAGCATTTT
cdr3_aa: CASSQDIRGNQPQHF

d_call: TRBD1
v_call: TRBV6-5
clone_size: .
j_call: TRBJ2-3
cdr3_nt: TGTGCCAGCAGGCAAGACAGGGGGCCAGCAGATACGCAGTATTTT
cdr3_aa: CASRQDRGPADTQYF

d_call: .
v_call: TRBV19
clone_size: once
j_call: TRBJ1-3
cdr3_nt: TGTGCCAGTAGTCTCGGGACATCTGATTACACCATATATTTT
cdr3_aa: CASSLGTSDYTIYF

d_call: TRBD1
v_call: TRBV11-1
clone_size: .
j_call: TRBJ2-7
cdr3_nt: TGTGCCAGCAGCTTAGCCTCGACAGGGGGCAAACTCTACGAGCAGTACTTC
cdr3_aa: CASSLASTGGKLYEQYF

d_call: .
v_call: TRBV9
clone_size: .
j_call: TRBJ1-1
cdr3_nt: TGTGCCAGCAGCGCTCAAGGGGCCACTGAAGCTTTCTTT
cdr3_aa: CASSAQGATEAFF

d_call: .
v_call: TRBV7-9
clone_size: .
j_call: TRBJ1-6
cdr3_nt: TGTGCCAGCAGCCACAGCTCCTATAATTCACCCCTCCACTTT
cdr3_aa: CASSHSSYNSPLHF

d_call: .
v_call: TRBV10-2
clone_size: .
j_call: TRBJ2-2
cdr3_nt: TGCGCCAGCAGTGTCTTGCGGGGTAACACCGGGGAGCTGTTTTTT
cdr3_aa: CASSVLRGNTGELFF

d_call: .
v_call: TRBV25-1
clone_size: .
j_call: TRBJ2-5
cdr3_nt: TGTGCCAGCAGCCAGGGAATCCAAGAGACCCAGTACTTC
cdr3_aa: CASSQGIQETQYF

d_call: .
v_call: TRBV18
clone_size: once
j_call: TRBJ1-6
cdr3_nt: TGTGCCAGCTCACCCGCCTCTGTGGAGGGTACATCACCCCTCCACTTT
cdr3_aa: CASSPASVEGTSPLHF

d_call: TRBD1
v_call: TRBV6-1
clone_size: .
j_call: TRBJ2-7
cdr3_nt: TGTGCCAGCAGTGACGCCGGTCGACAGGGGCGTCCTTACGAGCAGTACTTC
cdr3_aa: CASSDAGRQGRPYEQYF